This TCR beta chain was captured by sequencing in a study of beta chain features in type 1 diabetes. The germline V gene encodes CDR1 SGDLS and CDR2 YYNGEE. The CDR3 extends over 15 amino acids. With 3 bases removed from V and 8 bases from J, the gap between germline ends came to 17 bases. Every donor provided one heparinised blood draw, which averaged roughly 120 mL. CD4+ naive, central memory, regulatory and stem cell-like memory subsets were isolated by sorting on CD45RO/CCR7/CD25/CD127/CD95/CD27. The whole isolated RNA underwent reverse transcription, so sequencing captured expressed TCRB transcripts. Assay used: immunoSEQ multiplex PCR; TCRdb lists only in-frame clones, some missing. The table lists a few hundred thousand clones, approximately 12% of them singletons. This clone has only a few counts. Antigen: not known. Whole-study results and caveats: Among patients, naive, central memory and Treg TCRB repertoires appeared more similar than among healthy donors. All four CD4+ subsets of Type 1 diabetes patients contained TCRB CDR3s that were moderately but significantly shorter. Fewer junction insertions and more nucleotide deletions appeared in type 1 diabetes patients.

This TCR was sampled from a woman under 30 with type 1 diabetes. This chain joins TRBV9 and TRBJ1-4; possibly TRBD1 for D (6 bases). The sample comprised naive CD4+ T cells from blood. CDR3 amino acids: CASSAFSQGGEKLFF. The CDR3, as DNA: TGTGCCAGCAGCGCCTTCTCACAGGGAGGGGAAAAACTGTTTTTT.